The 13 T cell receptor beta chains below were found in one sample sequenced in a study of T cells in localized non-small cell lung cancer. Repertoires were generated with immunoSEQ multiplex PCR, while TCRdb's copy carries only in-frame clones and drops some. The sample holds 12,000 or so clones, under 90% seen once. Sequences were derived from peripheral blood, sampled before any cancer treatment. These receptors were taken from a male donor aged 60 or over with stage I lung adenocarcinoma.

The chain couples TRBV2 to TRBJ1-4; TRBD1 aligns across 7 bases. V gave up 7 bases and J gave up 5 bases; unmatched junction bases: 4. Germline V lookup: CDR1 SNHLY, CDR2 FYNNEI. The CDR3 has 13 amino acids. This chain's CDR3 is CASTRQGNEKLFF. In DNA form, the CDR3 reads TGTGCCAGCACACGACAGGGAAATGAAAAACTGTTTTTT.

This chain links TRBV5-6 with TRBJ1-1; D unresolved. This CDR3 region has 13 residues. Germline V CDR1 and CDR2: SGHDT, YYEEEE. V dropped 0 bases and J dropped 10 bases, with 13 bases sitting between them. DNA for the CDR3: TGTGCCAGCAGCTTGGATGACGGGAGATCAGCTTTCTTT. Its translation is CASSLDDGRSAFF.

This clone was detected once. The chain is built from TRBV7-9 and TRBJ2-5; the D call may be TRBD1 or TRBD2 (6 bases each). This CDR3 contains 15 residues. CDR1 and CDR2 (germline): SEHNR, FQNEAQ (reference sequence). Trimming left V 0 bases short and J 5 bases short, with 13 bases between. CDR3 in DNA: TGTGCCAGCAGCTTAGCTACGGGGGCGGGGGAGACCCAGTACTTC. The encoded protein is CASSLATGAGETQYF.

The chain combines TRBV2 with TRBJ1-5; 7 nucleotides line up with TRBD1. Germline V gives CDR1 SNHLY, CDR2 FYNNEI. The CDR3 sequence is 18 residues long. With V trimmed by 6 bases and J by 3 bases, 17 bases remained unmatched. CDR3 nucleotide sequence: TGTGCCAGCAGGGGGGAGCCGGGACAGTTGGCCTCCAATCAGCCCCAGCATTTT. Protein sequence: CASRGEPGQLASNQPQHF.

This clone was seen just once. The chain combines TRBV6-5 with TRBJ2-3, with TRBD2 as a possible D gene (6 bases). The CDR3 consists of 12 residues. Per the germline V gene, CDR1 is MNHEY and CDR2 is SVGAGI. V lost 5 bases to trimming and J lost 8 bases, with 11 bases between them. The CDR3 bases are TGTGCCAGCAGTGCTCCGCGGGGTACGCAGTATTTT. It encodes CASSAPRGTQYF.

The rearrangement uses TRBV5-6 and TRBJ1-2; 8 bases map to TRBD1. V trimming: 5 bases; J trimming: 5 bases; junction bases outside the gene matches: 5. The CDR3 covers 13 residues. CDR1 and CDR2 from the germline V gene are SGHDT and YYEEEE. The CDR3 nucleotides read TGTGCCAGCAGACAGACAGGGGCATATGGCTACACCTTC. As protein: CASRQTGAYGYTF.

This clone was counted only a few times. The chain couples TRBV6-5 to TRBJ1-1, with D perhaps matching TRBD1 (6 bases). The CDR3 is 14 amino acids. V lost 2 bases, J lost 4 bases, and 11 bases lay in between. Germline V gene data show CDR1 as MNHEY and CDR2 as SVGAGI. CDR3: CASSYGGLGTEAFF. CDR3 in DNA: TGTGCCAGCAGTTACGGGGGCCTAGGCACTGAAGCTTTCTTT.

This clone appeared once. CDR3 in amino acids: CASSYGRGIAETQYF. DNA for the CDR3: TGTGCCAGCAGCTATGGGCGCGGGATTGCTGAGACCCAGTACTTC. The V call is TRBV7-9, the J call TRBJ2-5, with a possible D match to TRBD2 (6 bases). Germline CDR1 SEHNR, CDR2 FQNEAQ (reference sequence). The CDR3 spans 15 residues. V was clipped by 4 bases and J by 5 bases, with 17 bases between them. Drawing the rest from reference TRBV7-9 and TRBJ2-5, the complete variable domain is DTGVSQNPRHKITKRGQNVTFRCDPISEHNRLYWYRQTLGQGPEFLTYFQNEAQLEKSRLLSDRFSAERPKGSFSTLEIQRTEQGDSAMYLCASSYGRGIAETQYFGPGTRLLVL.

The J gene is TRBJ1-2, the V gene TRBV7-2, with TRBD1 as a possible D gene (5 bases). Per germline, CDR1 SGHTA and CDR2 FQGNSA. V dropped 5 bases and J dropped 7 bases, with 17 bases sitting between them. This CDR3 contains 14 residues. The CDR3: CASSPGAGASGYTF. The CDR3 bases are TGTGCCAGCAGCCCCGGGGCAGGCGCCAGTGGCTACACCTTC. Full variable domain (remainder filled in from reference TRBV7-2 and TRBJ1-2): GAGVSQSPSNKVTEKGKDVELRCDPISGHTALYWYRQSLGQGLEFLIYFQGNSAPDKSGLPSDRFSAERTGGSVSTLTIQRTQQEDSAVYLCASSPGAGASGYTFGSGTRLTVV.

This clone is classed as medium-sized. The chain combines TRBV27 with TRBJ2-1; 12 nucleotides align to TRBD2. This CDR3 is 12 amino acids long. V lost 9 bases, J lost 9 bases, and 3 bases stayed unmatched. Germline V gene data show CDR1 as MNHEY and CDR2 as SMNVEV (reference sequence). The CDR3 coding sequence is TGTGCCAGTTCGACTAGCGGGAGTGAGCAGTTCTTC. It is translated as CASSTSGSEQFF.

The chain employs TRBV6-6 and TRBJ2-7, with a weak D call TRBD2 (6 bases). CDR1 MNHNY and CDR2 SVGAGI come from the germline V gene (reference sequence). The V gene lost 6 bases and the J gene lost 3 bases, with 15 bases spanning the gap. This CDR3 is built from 14 residues. The CDR3, as DNA: TGTGCCAGCAGGGGCGGTGGCGGGAACTACGAGCAGTACTTC. This sequence encodes CASRGGGGNYEQYF.

The chain uses TRBV5-6 and TRBJ1-6, with no clear D. Between the trimmed V and J ends, which lost 7 bases and 10 bases, there was a span of 18 bases. The germline CDR1 and CDR2 sequences are SGHDT and YYEEEE. The CDR3 extends over 14 amino acids. CDR3 amino acids: CASAVRQLDSPLHF. CDR3 coding DNA: TGTGCCAGCGCCGTAAGGCAGCTCGACTCACCCCTCCACTTT.

The DNA for the CDR3 is TGTGCCAGCAGCTTATGGGAGAATCAGCCCCAGCATTTT. Encoded protein: CASSLWENQPQHF. This sequence joins TRBV7-2 and TRBJ1-5; D not resolved. With 2 bases removed from V and 4 bases from J, the gap between germline ends came to 6 bases. Germline V gives CDR1 SGHTA, CDR2 FQGNSA. The CDR3 loop spans 13 amino acids.